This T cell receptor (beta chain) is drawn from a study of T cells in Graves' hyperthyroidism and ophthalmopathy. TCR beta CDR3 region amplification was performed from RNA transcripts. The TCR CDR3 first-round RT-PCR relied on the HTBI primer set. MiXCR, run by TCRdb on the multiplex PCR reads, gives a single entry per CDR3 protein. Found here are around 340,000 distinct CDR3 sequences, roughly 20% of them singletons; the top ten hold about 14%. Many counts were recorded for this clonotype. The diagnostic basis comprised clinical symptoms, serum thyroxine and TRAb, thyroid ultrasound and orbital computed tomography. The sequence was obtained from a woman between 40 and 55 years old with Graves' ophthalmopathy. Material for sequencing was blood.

In nucleotides, the CDR3 is TGCGCCAGCAGCTTGTACGGACCGCGGCAGCGGTATAACACTGAAGCTTTCTTT. Amino acid sequence: CASSLYGPRQRYNTEAFF. The rearrangement uses TRBV5-1 and TRBJ1-1; D remains unclear. This CDR3 comprises 18 residues. V was pared by 1 base and J by 2 bases, with 21 bases between. CDR1 SGHRS and CDR2 YFSETQ come from the germline V gene.